This is a list of T cell receptor beta chains from one sample in a study of blood T cell repertoires in COVID-19. The protocol was immunoSEQ multiplex PCR, while the TCRdb copy is restricted to in-frame clones and leaves out a portion. This sample yields approximately 310,000 clones, of which 80% to 90% are seen a single time; 1% belongs to the top ten. Sequenced input: peripheral blood. These receptors were obtained from a man in his fifties with active or convalescent COVID-19. The CDR3 runs from the conserved cysteine through the conserved F or W. A D gene is named only where the DNA matches it firmly. Size is stated for part of the rows, as once, few or many counts, or as a class when the clone is expanded.

clone_size: -; j_call: TRBJ2-1; d_call: -; v_call: TRBV5-1; cdr3_aa: CASSLGGGGQPGEQFF; cdr3_nt: TGCGCCAGCAGCTTGGGAGGGGGGGGCCAACCCGGTGAGCAGTTCTTC
clone_size: few; j_call: TRBJ1-2; d_call: TRBD1; v_call: TRBV7-9; cdr3_aa: CASSLEAGTGGYGYTF; cdr3_nt: TGTGCCAGCAGCTTAGAAGCCGGGACAGGGGGATATGGCTACACCTTC
clone_size: -; j_call: TRBJ1-5; d_call: TRBD1; v_call: TRBV10-3; cdr3_aa: CAISETGQDQPQHF; cdr3_nt: TGTGCCATCAGCGAGACAGGACAGGATCAGCCCCAGCATTTT
clone_size: -; j_call: TRBJ1-1; d_call: TRBD1; v_call: TRBV30; cdr3_aa: CAWSTQGLHTEAFF; cdr3_nt: TGTGCCTGGAGTACACAGGGGCTACACACTGAAGCTTTCTTT
clone_size: -; j_call: TRBJ2-7; d_call: TRBD1; v_call: TRBV27; cdr3_aa: CASSFRGTELYEQYF; cdr3_nt: TGTGCCAGCTCTTTTCGTGGGACAGAACTCTACGAGCAGTACTTC
clone_size: -; j_call: TRBJ2-5; d_call: TRBD2; v_call: TRBV11-2; cdr3_aa: CASSGTSGPQETQYF; cdr3_nt: TGTGCCAGCAGCGGGACTAGCGGGCCTCAAGAGACCCAGTACTTC
clone_size: -; j_call: TRBJ1-1; d_call: TRBD1; v_call: TRBV2; cdr3_aa: CAAGGGRGRITEAFF; cdr3_nt: TGTGCCGCAGGAGGGGGCAGGGGGAGAATCACTGAAGCTTTCTTT
clone_size: -; j_call: TRBJ2-2; d_call: TRBD2; v_call: TRBV19; cdr3_aa: CASGSAGGRTGELFF; cdr3_nt: TGTGCCAGTGGGTCAGCGGGGGGAAGGACCGGGGAGCTGTTTTTT
clone_size: -; j_call: TRBJ1-5; d_call: TRBD1; v_call: TRBV18; cdr3_aa: CASSPTGVRDQPQHF; cdr3_nt: TGTGCCAGCTCACCGACAGGGGTTAGGGATCAGCCCCAGCATTTT
clone_size: -; j_call: TRBJ1-5; d_call: TRBD1; v_call: TRBV19; cdr3_aa: CASNGQGGNQPQHF; cdr3_nt: TGTGCCAGTAATGGACAGGGTGGCAATCAGCCCCAGCATTTT
clone_size: -; j_call: TRBJ2-2; d_call: -; v_call: TRBV2; cdr3_aa: CASSDEFTGELFF; cdr3_nt: TGTGCCAGCAGTGATGAGTTTACCGGGGAGCTGTTTTTT
clone_size: -; j_call: TRBJ2-5; d_call: -; v_call: TRBV5-1; cdr3_aa: CASSLVTGEETQYF; cdr3_nt: TGCGCCAGCAGCTTGGTGACGGGTGAAGAGACCCAGTACTTC
clone_size: -; j_call: TRBJ2-3; d_call: -; v_call: TRBV27; cdr3_aa: CASSRHGDTQYF; cdr3_nt: TGTGCCAGCAGCCGTCACGGAGATACGCAGTATTTT
clone_size: -; j_call: TRBJ1-2; d_call: -; v_call: TRBV28; cdr3_aa: CASSQGYGYTF; cdr3_nt: TGTGCCAGCAGTCAGGGTTATGGCTACACCTTC
clone_size: -; j_call: TRBJ2-1; d_call: TRBD2; v_call: TRBV2; cdr3_aa: CASRVAGGPLNEQFF; cdr3_nt: TGTGCCAGCAGAGTAGCGGGAGGACCCCTCAATGAGCAGTTCTTC
clone_size: -; j_call: TRBJ1-2; d_call: -; v_call: TRBV5-4; cdr3_aa: CASSLGQGSQGYTF; cdr3_nt: TGTGCCAGCAGCCTGGGGCAGGGGAGCCAAGGCTACACCTTC
clone_size: -; j_call: TRBJ2-7; d_call: TRBD1; v_call: TRBV12-3/TRBV12-4; cdr3_aa: CASSLDRDEQYF; cdr3_nt: TGTGCCAGCAGTTTGGACAGGGACGAGCAGTACTTC
clone_size: -; j_call: TRBJ1-4; d_call: -; v_call: TRBV28; cdr3_aa: CASSLAREKLFF; cdr3_nt: TGTGCCAGCAGTTTAGCCCGGGAAAAACTGTTTTTT
clone_size: -; j_call: TRBJ1-5; d_call: TRBD1; v_call: TRBV28; cdr3_aa: CASSADRAYNQPQHF; cdr3_nt: TGTGCCAGCAGTGCCGACAGGGCCTACAATCAGCCCCAGCATTTT
clone_size: -; j_call: TRBJ2-5; d_call: TRBD1; v_call: TRBV5-4; cdr3_aa: CASSLDRGTETQYF; cdr3_nt: TGTGCCAGCAGCTTGGACAGGGGAACAGAGACCCAGTACTTC
clone_size: -; j_call: TRBJ2-5; d_call: TRBD2; v_call: TRBV25-1; cdr3_aa: CASSDQTSGGVGETQYF; cdr3_nt: TGTGCCAGCAGTGACCAGACTAGCGGGGGGGTTGGTGAGACCCAGTACTTC
clone_size: once; j_call: TRBJ1-5; d_call: TRBD1; v_call: TRBV7-9; cdr3_aa: CASSSTDRQAQHF; cdr3_nt: TGTGCCAGCAGCTCCACGGACAGGCAGGCCCAGCATTTT
clone_size: -; j_call: TRBJ1-5; d_call: -; v_call: TRBV30; cdr3_aa: CAWSVSGDQPQHF; cdr3_nt: TGTGCCTGGAGTGTATCAGGGGATCAGCCCCAGCATTTT
clone_size: -; j_call: TRBJ1-1; d_call: TRBD1; v_call: TRBV7-3; cdr3_aa: CASSTHRGLDTEAFF; cdr3_nt: TGTGCCAGCAGCACCCACAGGGGCTTGGACACTGAAGCTTTCTTT
clone_size: -; j_call: TRBJ2-7; d_call: -; v_call: TRBV7-6; cdr3_aa: CASSLGQAHSYEQYF; cdr3_nt: TGTGCCAGCAGCTTAGGACAGGCTCACTCCTACGAGCAGTACTTC
clone_size: -; j_call: TRBJ2-7; d_call: -; v_call: TRBV3-1/TRBV3-2; cdr3_aa: CASSQGSGNEQYF; cdr3_nt: TGTGCCAGCAGCCAAGGAAGCGGTAACGAGCAGTACTTC
clone_size: -; j_call: TRBJ1-5; d_call: TRBD1; v_call: TRBV4-3; cdr3_aa: CASSLGTGELYSNQPQHF; cdr3_nt: TGCGCCAGCAGCCTCGGGACAGGGGAACTATATAGCAATCAGCCCCAGCATTTT
clone_size: -; j_call: TRBJ2-6; d_call: TRBD1; v_call: TRBV5-6; cdr3_aa: CASSRTDRVYSGANVLTF; cdr3_nt: TGTGCCAGCAGCCGGACGGACAGGGTATACTCTGGGGCCAACGTCCTGACTTTC
clone_size: once; j_call: TRBJ1-3; d_call: -; v_call: TRBV10-3; cdr3_aa: CATSTENTIYF; cdr3_nt: TGTGCCACCTCGACTGAAAACACCATATATTTT
clone_size: few; j_call: TRBJ2-1; d_call: -; v_call: TRBV4-3; cdr3_aa: CASSQARSYNEQFF; cdr3_nt: TGCGCCAGCAGCCAAGCTCGCTCCTACAATGAGCAGTTCTTC
clone_size: -; j_call: TRBJ1-2; d_call: TRBD1; v_call: TRBV7-9; cdr3_aa: CASSPGQGDGYTF; cdr3_nt: TGTGCCAGCAGCCCCGGACAGGGTGATGGCTACACCTTC
clone_size: -; j_call: TRBJ1-4; d_call: TRBD1; v_call: TRBV6-5; cdr3_aa: CASSYSSGGPEKLFF; cdr3_nt: TGTGCCAGCAGTTACTCTTCAGGGGGCCCTGAAAAACTGTTTTTT
clone_size: -; j_call: TRBJ2-2; d_call: -; v_call: TRBV6-2/TRBV6-3; cdr3_aa: CASSQAVTGELFF; cdr3_nt: TGTGCCAGCAGCCAGGCGGTTACCGGGGAGCTGTTTTTT
clone_size: -; j_call: TRBJ2-2; d_call: TRBD2; v_call: TRBV4-2; cdr3_aa: CASGSLAGRANTGELFF; cdr3_nt: TGTGCCAGCGGTTCCCTAGCGGGACGCGCGAACACCGGGGAGCTGTTTTTT
clone_size: once; j_call: TRBJ2-7; d_call: TRBD2; v_call: TRBV7-2; cdr3_aa: CASSLGLAGGYEQYF; cdr3_nt: TGTGCCAGCAGCTTAGGGCTAGCGGGGGGTTACGAGCAGTACTTC
clone_size: -; j_call: TRBJ2-6; d_call: -; v_call: TRBV28; cdr3_aa: CASSLTGSGANVLTF; cdr3_nt: TGTGCCAGCAGTTTAACGGGCTCTGGGGCCAACGTCCTGACTTTC
clone_size: -; j_call: TRBJ1-2; d_call: -; v_call: TRBV6-5; cdr3_aa: CASKTGPPNYGYTF; cdr3_nt: TGTGCCAGCAAAACAGGGCCCCCCAACTATGGCTACACCTTC
clone_size: -; j_call: TRBJ2-2; d_call: -; v_call: TRBV7-6; cdr3_aa: CASSLEQFNTGELFF; cdr3_nt: TGTGCCAGCAGCTTAGAACAATTTAACACCGGGGAGCTGTTTTTT
clone_size: -; j_call: TRBJ2-5; d_call: TRBD1; v_call: TRBV19; cdr3_aa: CASSMVGQGETQYF; cdr3_nt: TGTGCCAGTAGTATGGTTGGACAGGGAGAGACCCAGTACTTC